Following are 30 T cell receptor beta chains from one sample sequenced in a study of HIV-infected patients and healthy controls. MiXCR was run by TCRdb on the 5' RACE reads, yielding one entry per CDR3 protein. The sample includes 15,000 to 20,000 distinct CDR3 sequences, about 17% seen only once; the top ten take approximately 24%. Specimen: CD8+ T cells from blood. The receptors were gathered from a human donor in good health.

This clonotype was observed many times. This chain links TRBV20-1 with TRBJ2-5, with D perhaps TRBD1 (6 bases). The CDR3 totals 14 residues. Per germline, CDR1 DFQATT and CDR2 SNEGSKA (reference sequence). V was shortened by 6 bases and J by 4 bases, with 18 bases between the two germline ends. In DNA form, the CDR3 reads TGCAGTGCCCGGCTGGGGGACAAGGTAGAGACCCAGTACTTC. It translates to CSARLGDKVETQYF.

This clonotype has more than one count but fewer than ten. The DNA for the CDR3 is TGTGCCAGCGGGGGTGACTACGAGCAGTACTTC. Protein product: CASGGDYEQYF. V and J are TRBV12-3 or TRBV12-4 and TRBJ2-7; D is tentatively TRBD1 or TRBD2 (5 bases each). V was cut by 8 bases and J by 3 bases, with 8 bases left in between. The CDR3 loop spans 11 amino acids.

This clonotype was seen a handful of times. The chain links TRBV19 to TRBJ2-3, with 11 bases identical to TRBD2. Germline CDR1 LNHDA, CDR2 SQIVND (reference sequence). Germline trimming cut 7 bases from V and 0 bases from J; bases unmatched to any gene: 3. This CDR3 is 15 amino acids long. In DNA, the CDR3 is TGTGCCAGTACGACTAGCGGGACTAGCACAGATACGCAGTATTTT. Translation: CASTTSGTSTDTQYF.

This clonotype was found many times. In DNA, the CDR3 is TGTGCCAGCAGCCAAGAGGGGGGGCCCTCCAATGAGCAGTTCTTC. This codes for CASSQEGGPSNEQFF. The chain has TRBV3-1 and TRBJ2-1, with a weak D call TRBD2 (7 bases). CDR3 size: 15 residues. V lost 0 bases, J lost 6 bases, and 12 bases lay in between. In germline, CDR1 is LGHDT, CDR2 YNNKEL (reference sequence).

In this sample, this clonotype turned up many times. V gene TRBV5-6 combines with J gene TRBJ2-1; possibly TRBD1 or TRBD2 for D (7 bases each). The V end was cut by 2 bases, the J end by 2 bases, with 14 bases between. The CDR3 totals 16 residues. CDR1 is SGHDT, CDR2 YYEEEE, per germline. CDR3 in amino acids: CASSFGGGGAYNEQFF. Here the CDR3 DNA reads TGTGCCAGCAGCTTTGGGGGAGGGGGCGCCTACAATGAGCAGTTCTTC.

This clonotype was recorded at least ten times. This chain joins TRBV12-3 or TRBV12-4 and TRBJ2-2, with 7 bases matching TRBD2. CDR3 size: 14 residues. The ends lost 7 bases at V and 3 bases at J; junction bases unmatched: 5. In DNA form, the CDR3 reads TGTGCCAGCAATGCCCTAGCGGACACCGGGGAGCTGTTTTTT. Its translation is CASNALADTGELFF.

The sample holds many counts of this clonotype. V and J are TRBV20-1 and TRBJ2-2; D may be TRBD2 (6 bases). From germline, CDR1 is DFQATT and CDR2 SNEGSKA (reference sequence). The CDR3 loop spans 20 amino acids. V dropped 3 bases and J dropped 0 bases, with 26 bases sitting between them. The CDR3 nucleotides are TGCAGTGCTAGGTTGGGACGGAGTGAACTCGGGGGTACGAACACCGGGGAGCTGTTTTTT. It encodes CSARLGRSELGGTNTGELFF.

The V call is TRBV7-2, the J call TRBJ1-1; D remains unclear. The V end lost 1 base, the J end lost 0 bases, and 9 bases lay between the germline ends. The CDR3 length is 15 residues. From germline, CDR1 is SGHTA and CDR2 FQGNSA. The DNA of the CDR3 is TGTGCCAGCAGCTTAGTAGGCGTCATGAACACTGAAGCTTTCTTT. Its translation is CASSLVGVMNTEAFF.

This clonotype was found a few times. CDR3 loop: CASSYSSRGLNYGYTF. The CDR3 region has the DNA TGTGCCAGCAGTTACTCGTCAAGAGGGCTTAACTATGGCTACACCTTC. The genes are TRBV6-2 or TRBV6-3 and TRBJ1-2; D is ambiguous. Germline V gives CDR1 MNHEY, CDR2 SVGEGT. V was trimmed by 0 bases and J by 1 base, leaving 12 bases between them. The CDR3 runs to 16 residues.

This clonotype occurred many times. CDR3 loop: CASGSLRSTDTQYF. CDR3 nucleotide sequence: TGTGCCAGCGGGAGCCTACGTAGCACAGATACGCAGTATTTT. The rearrangement links TRBV6-2 or TRBV6-3 to TRBJ2-3; a weak D match, TRBD2 (5 bases). The CDR3 length is 14 residues. V was cut by 8 bases and J by 0 bases, with 12 bases left in between. Germline lookup yields CDR1 MNHEY and CDR2 SVGEGT.

The DNA of the CDR3 is TGCAGTGCTAGGGGGAGTAATGAGCAGTTCTTC. Its protein is CSARGSNEQFF. V gene TRBV20-1 combines with J gene TRBJ2-1, with D tentatively TRBD2 (5 bases). Germline V gives CDR1 DFQATT, CDR2 SNEGSKA (reference sequence). CDR3 length: 11 residues. The V gene lost 3 bases and the J gene lost 7 bases, with 7 bases spanning the gap.

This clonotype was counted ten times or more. In nucleotides, the CDR3 is TGTGCCAGCATCATTTGGGGTGGTGGAACTGAAGCTTTCTTT. This encodes CASIIWGGGTEAFF. The chain joins TRBV12-3 or TRBV12-4 to TRBJ1-1; D remains unclear. The CDR3 spans 14 residues. The germline V and J ends were trimmed by 7 bases and 5 bases, with 17 bases remaining between them.

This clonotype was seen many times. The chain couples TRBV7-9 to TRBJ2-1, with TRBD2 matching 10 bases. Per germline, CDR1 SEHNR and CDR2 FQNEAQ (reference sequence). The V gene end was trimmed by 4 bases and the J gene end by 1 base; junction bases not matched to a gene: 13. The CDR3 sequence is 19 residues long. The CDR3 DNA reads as TGTGCCAGCAGCTATGATCTAGCGGGAGATCGGGGATCCTACAATGAGCAGTTCTTC. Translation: CASSYDLAGDRGSYNEQFF.

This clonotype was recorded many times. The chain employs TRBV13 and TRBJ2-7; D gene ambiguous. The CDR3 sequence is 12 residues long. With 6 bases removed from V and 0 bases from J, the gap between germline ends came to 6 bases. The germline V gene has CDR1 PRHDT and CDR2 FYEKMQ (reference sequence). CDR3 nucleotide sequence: TGTGCCAGCAGTGAGAACTCCTACGAGCAGTACTTC. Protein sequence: CASSENSYEQYF.

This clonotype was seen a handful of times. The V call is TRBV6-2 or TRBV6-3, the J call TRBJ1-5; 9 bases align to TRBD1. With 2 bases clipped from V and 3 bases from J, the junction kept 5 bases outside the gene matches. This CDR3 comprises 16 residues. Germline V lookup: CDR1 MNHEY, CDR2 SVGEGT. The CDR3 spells CASSYPGTGNNQPQHF. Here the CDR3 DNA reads TGTGCCAGCAGTTACCCCGGGACAGGGAACAATCAGCCCCAGCATTTT.

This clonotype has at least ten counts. The CDR3 DNA sequence: TGTGCCAGCAGAAGGATAAATAATAGCAATCAGCCCCAGCATTTT. Protein: CASRRINNSNQPQHF. This chain joins TRBV27 and TRBJ1-5; D gene ambiguous. Germline V gene sequence: CDR1 MNHEY, CDR2 SMNVEV (reference sequence). V gave up 6 bases and J gave up 0 bases, with 12 bases separating them. The length of the CDR3 is 15 residues.

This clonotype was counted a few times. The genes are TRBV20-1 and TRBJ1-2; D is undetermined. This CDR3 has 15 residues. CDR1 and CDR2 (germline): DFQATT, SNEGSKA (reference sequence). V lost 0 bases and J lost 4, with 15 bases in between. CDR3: CSARDPSGISYGYTF. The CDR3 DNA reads TGCAGTGCTAGAGATCCGAGCGGGATTAGCTATGGCTACACCTTC.

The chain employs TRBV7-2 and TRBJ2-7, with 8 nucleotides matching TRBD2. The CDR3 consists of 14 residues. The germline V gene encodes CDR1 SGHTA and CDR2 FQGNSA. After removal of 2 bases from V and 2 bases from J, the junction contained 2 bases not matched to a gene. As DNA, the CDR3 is TGTGCCAGCAGCTTACTCGGGGGGGCCTACGAGCAGTACTTC. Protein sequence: CASSLLGGAYEQYF.

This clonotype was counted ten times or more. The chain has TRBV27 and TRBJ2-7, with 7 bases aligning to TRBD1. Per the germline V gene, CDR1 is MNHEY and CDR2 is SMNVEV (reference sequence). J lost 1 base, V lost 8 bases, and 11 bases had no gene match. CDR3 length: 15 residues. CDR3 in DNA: TGTGCCAGCTCCCTCAAGGGCAGGGGGTCCTACGAGCAGTACTTC. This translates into CASSLKGRGSYEQYF.

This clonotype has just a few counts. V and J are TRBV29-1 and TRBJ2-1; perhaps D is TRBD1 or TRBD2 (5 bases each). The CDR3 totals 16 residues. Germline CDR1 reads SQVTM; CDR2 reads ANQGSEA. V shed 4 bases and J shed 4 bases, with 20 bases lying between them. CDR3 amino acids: CSVVGTAPRYYNEQFF. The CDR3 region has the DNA TGCAGCGTTGTGGGGACGGCCCCGAGATATTACAATGAGCAGTTCTTC.

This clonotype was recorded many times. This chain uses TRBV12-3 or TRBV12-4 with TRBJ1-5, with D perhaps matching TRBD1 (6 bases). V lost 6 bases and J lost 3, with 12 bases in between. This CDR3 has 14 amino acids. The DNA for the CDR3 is TGTGCCAGCAGAGAGGGGGGGGTCAATCAGCCCCAGCATTTT. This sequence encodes CASREGGVNQPQHF.

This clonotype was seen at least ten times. The CDR3: CASSQERGTVFVKAFF. DNA for the CDR3: TGCGCCAGCAGCCAAGAAAGAGGGACAGTTTTCGTAAAAGCTTTCTTT. The chain couples TRBV4-3 to TRBJ1-1, with 7 bases that match TRBD1. The V gene end was trimmed by 0 bases and the J gene end by 9 bases; junction bases not matched to a gene: 13. The CDR3 runs 16 residues. The germline gives CDR1 LGHNA, CDR2 YSLEER.

This CDR3 is CASSLTPSGLASSGELFF. CDR3 DNA sequence: TGTGCCAGCAGCTTAACCCCCAGCGGACTAGCCTCAAGCGGGGAGCTGTTTTTT. This rearrangement joins TRBV7-6 to TRBJ2-2, with 8 bases that match TRBD2. The CDR3 contains 18 residues. V was clipped by 2 bases and J by 7 bases; unmatched bases: 15. Germline-derived CDR1 and CDR2 are SGHVS and FNYEAQ.

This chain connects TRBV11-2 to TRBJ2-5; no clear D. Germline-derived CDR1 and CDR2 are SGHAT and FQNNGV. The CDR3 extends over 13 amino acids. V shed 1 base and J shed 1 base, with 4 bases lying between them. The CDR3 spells CASSLGIQETQYF. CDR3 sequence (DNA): TGTGCCAGCAGCTTAGGGATCCAAGAGACCCAGTACTTC.

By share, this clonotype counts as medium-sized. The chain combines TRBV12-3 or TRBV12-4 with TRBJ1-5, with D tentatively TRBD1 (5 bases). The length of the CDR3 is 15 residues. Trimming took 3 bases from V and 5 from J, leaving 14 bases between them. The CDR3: CASSFEGDRDQPQHF. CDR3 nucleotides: TGTGCCAGCAGTTTTGAAGGGGATCGGGATCAGCCCCAGCATTTT.

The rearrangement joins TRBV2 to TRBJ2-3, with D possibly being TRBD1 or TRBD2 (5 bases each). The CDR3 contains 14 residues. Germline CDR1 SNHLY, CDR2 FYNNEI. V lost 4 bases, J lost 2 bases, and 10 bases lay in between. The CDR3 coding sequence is TGTGCCAGCAGTGGGGGGACCTTCACAGATACGCAGTATTTT. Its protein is CASSGGTFTDTQYF.

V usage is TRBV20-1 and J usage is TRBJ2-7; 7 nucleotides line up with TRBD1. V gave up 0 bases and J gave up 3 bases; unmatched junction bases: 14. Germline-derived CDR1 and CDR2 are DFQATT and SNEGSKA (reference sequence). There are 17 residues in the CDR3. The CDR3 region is CSARDLSISGTVYEQYF. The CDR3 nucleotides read TGCAGTGCTAGAGACCTTTCGATTTCCGGGACAGTCTACGAGCAGTACTTC.

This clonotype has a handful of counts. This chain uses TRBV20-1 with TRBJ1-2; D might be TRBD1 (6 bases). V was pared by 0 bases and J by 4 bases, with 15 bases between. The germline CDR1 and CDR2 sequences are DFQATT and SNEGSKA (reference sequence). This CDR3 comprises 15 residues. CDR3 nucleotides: TGCAGTGCTAGAGATTTCCTTGACAGGCCCTATGGCTACACCTTC. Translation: CSARDFLDRPYGYTF.

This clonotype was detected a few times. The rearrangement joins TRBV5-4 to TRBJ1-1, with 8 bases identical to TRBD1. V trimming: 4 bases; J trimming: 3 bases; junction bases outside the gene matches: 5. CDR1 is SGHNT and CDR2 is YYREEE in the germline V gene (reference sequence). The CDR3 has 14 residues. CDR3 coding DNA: TGTGCCAGCAGCAGGACAGGGTTGGACACTGAAGCTTTCTTT. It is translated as CASSRTGLDTEAFF.

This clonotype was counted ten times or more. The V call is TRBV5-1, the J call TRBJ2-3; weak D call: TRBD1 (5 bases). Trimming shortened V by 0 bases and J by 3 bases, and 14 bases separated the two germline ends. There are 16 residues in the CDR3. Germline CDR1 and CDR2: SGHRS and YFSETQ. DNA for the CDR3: TGCGCCAGCAGCTTGGAGGGGCTCTCAAAGACAGATACGCAGTATTTT. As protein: CASSLEGLSKTDTQYF.